This T cell receptor beta chain was profiled in a study of low-dose radiotherapy and immunotherapy resistance in tumors. About the research overall: Each fraction for Cohort 1 was 0.5 Gy, given every 2 weeks, and the total came to 6.5 Gy. Doses delivered to Cohort 2 were 1 Gy per fraction every two weeks, amounting to 13 Gy over 26 weeks.

This clonotype came up many times. Documented time point: before trial treatment. Administered to the donors were nivolumab, ipilimumab, aspirin, low-dose cyclophosphamide and low-dose radiotherapy. With TRAV- and TRBV-specific primers, first-strand cDNA was made, covering the alpha and beta chains. An approximately 19-cycle PCR with a constant-region primer and V-primer adapter amplified TCRs. In TCRdb, the reads were re-called with MiXCR into one record per CDR3 protein. The table lists around 80,000 distinct CDR3 sequences, about 19% of them singletons, with less than 6% in the top ten. V was clipped by 2 bases and J by 6 bases, with 11 bases between them. Germline V gene data show CDR1 as LGHNA and CDR2 as YSLEER. The CDR3 contains 15 residues.

The rearrangement links TRBV4-3 to TRBJ1-6; D uncertain. The TCR was taken from a male donor with prostate cancer. This specimen consisted of PBMCs, obtained before treatment. The CDR3: CASSQITAGNSPLHF. The CDR3 coding sequence is TGCGCCAGCAGCCAAATTACGGCCGGTAATTCACCCCTCCACTTT.